A single sample is the source of the 7 T cell receptor beta chains below, sequenced in a study of blood T cells in healthy people across ages. Through a sample-barcoded 5' primer and a J-beta primer mix, a second PCR was run for roughly 7 to 11 cycles. MiXCR was run by TCRdb on the 5' RACE reads, yielding one entry per CDR3 protein. Among 1,500,000 or so distinct CDR3 sequences, less than 45% were seen once, and the ten largest hold about 4%. Input material: blood. These receptors came from a woman in her late teens or twenties in good health.

This sequence joins TRBV2 and TRBJ2-2; D perhaps matches TRBD2 (5 bases). CDR3 size: 14 residues. V gave up 10 bases and J gave up 0 bases, with 12 bases separating them. The germline V gene has CDR1 SNHLY and CDR2 FYNNEI. The CDR3 bases are TGTGCCACAAGAAGCGGCACGAACACCGGGGAGCTGTTTTTT. This codes for CATRSGTNTGELFF.

The rearrangement uses TRBV4-1 and TRBJ2-5, with no clear D. From germline, CDR1 is MGHRA and CDR2 YSYEKL. The V gene lost 1 base and the J gene lost 11 bases, with 14 bases spanning the gap. The CDR3 is 13 residues long. CDR3 residues: CASSQASSYGQYF. The CDR3 DNA is TGCGCCAGCAGCCAAGCAAGCTCCTACGGGCAGTACTTC.

This clonotype was seen more than once but under ten times. The rearrangement links TRBV6-2 or TRBV6-3 to TRBJ1-5; D remains unclear. Germline assignment: CDR1 MNHEY and CDR2 SVGEGT. Trimming stripped 7 bases from V and 6 bases from J, with 10 bases between. There are 12 residues in the CDR3. DNA of the CDR3: TGTGCCAGCAAGGACGGAGCTCAGCCCCAGCATTTT. Translation gives CASKDGAQPQHF.

V and J are TRBV29-1 and TRBJ2-7; D call uncertain. CDR3 length equals 12 residues. Per germline, CDR1 SQVTM and CDR2 ANQGSEA. The ends were cut back, 0 bases at V and 8 bases at J, with 11 bases in the middle. The DNA for the CDR3 is TGCAGCGTTGAAGATCACCCCGGCCAGCAGTACTTC. Translated, it gives CSVEDHPGQQYF.

This clonotype was detected a few times. The V gene is TRBV24-1, the J gene TRBJ2-7; D is ambiguous. V dropped 8 bases and J dropped 0 bases, with 7 bases sitting between them. The germline gives CDR1 KGHDR, CDR2 SFDVKD. CDR3 length equals 12 residues. The chain's CDR3 is CATTLPSYEQYF. CDR3 DNA sequence: TGTGCCACCACCCTGCCCTCCTACGAGCAGTACTTC.

This clonotype was found a few times. This sequence joins TRBV5-5 and TRBJ1-6; tentatively, D is TRBD1 (5 bases). CDR1 and CDR2 (germline): SGHKS, YYEKEE (reference sequence). V shed 2 bases and J shed 7 bases, with 13 bases lying between them. The CDR3 covers 15 residues. CDR3 nucleotides: TGTGCCAGCAGCTTCCAGGGACGGGACAATTCACCCCTCCACTTT. Translating it yields CASSFQGRDNSPLHF.

CDR3 amino acids: CSVRTGGFNEQYF. The CDR3 DNA follows: TGCAGCGTTCGTACAGGGGGTTTCAATGAGCAGTACTTC. This chain links TRBV29-1 with TRBJ2-5, with 8 positions matching TRBD1. The germline V gene encodes CDR1 SQVTM and CDR2 ANQGSEA. CDR3 length: 13 amino acids. The V gene end was trimmed by 5 bases and the J gene end by 11 bases; junction bases not matched to a gene: 13.